Listed here are 32 T cell receptor beta chains from one sample, sequenced in a study of T cell clonality in common variable immunodeficiency. Produced via immunoSEQ multiplex PCR; TCRdb's table is partial and in-frame only. The sample shows approximately 81,000 clones, none of them appearing just once. Sequenced input: peripheral blood mononuclear cells. These receptor sequences come from a person between 18 and 75 years old in good health.

This clone was picked up many times. CDR3 bases read: TGTGCCAGCAGCTTGGAAGGAGGACTTGAAAAA. Translating gives CASSLEGGLEK. The CDR3 as a whole reads CASSLEGGLEKLFF. The rearrangement uses TRBV5-4 and TRBJ1-4; D gene unclear. The sequence runs out 3 residues before the end of the CDR3; the remainder is reconstructed from the germline J gene. CDR1 and CDR2 from the germline V gene are SGHNT and YYREEE (reference sequence). The CDR3 consists of 14 residues. The V gene lost 0 bases and the J gene lost 7 bases, with 10 bases spanning the gap. Full variable domain (missing parts from reference TRBV5-4 and TRBJ1-4): ETGVTQSPTHLIKTRGQQVTLRCSSQSGHNTVSWYQQALGQGPQFIFQYYREEENGRGNFPPRFSGLQFPNYSSELNVNALELDDSALYLCASSLEGGLEKLFFGSGTQLSVL.

This clone occurred a few times. The read ends 3 residues early relative to the CDR3; the germline J gene fills the gap. This chain joins TRBV11-3 and TRBJ2-1; perhaps TRBD2 as D (5 bases). The CDR3 extends over 11 amino acids. Germline V lookup: CDR1 SGHNT, CDR2 YENEEA. V was clipped by 6 bases and J by 7 bases, with 7 bases between them. The CDR3 bases that were read are TGTGCCAGCAGTAGCGAGAATGAG. It is translated as CASSSENE. The entire CDR3 sequence reads CASSSENEQFF. The variable domain in full, completed from reference TRBV11-3 and TRBJ2-1, reads EAGVVQSPRYKIIEKKQPVAFWCNPISGHNTLYWYLQNLGQGPELLIRYENEEAVDDSQLPKDRFSAERLKGVDSTLKIQPAELGDSAVYLCASSSENEQFFGPGTRLTVL.

This clone was detected ten times or more. The CDR3 is cut off 3 residues early in the read; its end comes from the germline J gene. V gene TRBV20-1 combines with J gene TRBJ1-4, with no clear D. Germline V gene data show CDR1 as DFQATT and CDR2 as SNEGSKA (reference sequence). Trimming stripped 1 base from V and 4 bases from J, with 10 bases between. This CDR3 spans 14 amino acids. The CDR3 loop reads CSARVGSGNEKLFF. The part of the CDR3 DNA that was read is TGCAGTGCTAGAGTCGGGTCGGGTAATGAAAAA.

This clone has at least ten counts. CDR3: CASSPTVYNEQFF. The CDR3 DNA, read in part, is TGTGCCAGCAGCCCGACAGTATACAATGAG. The J gene is TRBJ2-1, the V gene TRBV14; D possibly corresponds to TRBD1 (5 bases). The read ends 3 residues before the CDR3 terminus; that terminus is restored from the germline J gene. The germline V gene has CDR1 SGHDN and CDR2 FVKESK. The length of the CDR3 is 13 residues. Trimming pared 4 bases from V and 4 bases from J, leaving 8 bases between.

This clone was observed a handful of times. The read ends 3 residues before the CDR3 terminus; that terminus is restored from the germline J gene. This chain connects TRBV20-1 to TRBJ2-1; 11 positions agree with TRBD2. Trimming took 5 bases from V and 0 from J; bases not matched to a gene: 3. Germline assignment: CDR1 DFQATT and CDR2 SNEGSKA (reference sequence). This CDR3 region has 15 residues. Partial CDR3 DNA: TGCAGTGCTTTAGCGGGAGGGCCCTCCTACAATGAG. It codes for CSALAGGPSYNE. The CDR3, in full, reads CSALAGGPSYNEQFF.

This clone was seen many times. The CDR3 end lies 3 residues beyond the end of the read and is filled in from the germline J gene. The chain combines TRBV11-2 with TRBJ2-1; D might be TRBD2 (6 bases). The CDR3 runs 14 residues. From germline, CDR1 is SGHAT and CDR2 FQNNGV. Trimming took 5 bases from V and 8 from J, leaving 16 bases between them. Incomplete CDR3 DNA: TGTGCCAGCAGCATGGGGTCGGGACTGGATGAG. It is translated as CASSMGSGLDE. The CDR3 as a whole reads CASSMGSGLDEQFF.

This clone was seen many times. The sequenced fragment ends 3 residues before the CDR3 boundary, so the rest is inferred from the germline J gene. The V and J genes are TRBV20-1 and TRBJ2-2, with 13 nucleotides matching TRBD2. V lost 4 bases and J lost 5; bases outside the gene matches: 4. Germline loops: CDR1 DFQATT, CDR2 SNEGSKA (reference sequence). The CDR3 consists of 15 residues. This CDR3 reads CSAKGLAGVTGELFF. The CDR3 DNA, read in part, is TGCAGTGCTAAAGGACTAGCGGGAGTAACCGGGGAG.

This clone came up many times. The read ends 3 residues before the CDR3 terminus; that terminus is restored from the germline J gene. This chain joins TRBV20-1 and TRBJ1-2; perhaps TRBD1 as D (5 bases). Trimming left V 3 bases short and J 0 bases short, with 11 bases between. The CDR3 totals 14 residues. The germline gives CDR1 DFQATT, CDR2 SNEGSKA (reference sequence). CDR3 in amino acids: CSASLQGANYGYTF. CDR3 DNA, as far as it was read: TGCAGTGCTAGTCTCCAGGGAGCTAACTATGGC.

Many counts were recorded for this clone. The read ends 3 residues shy of where the CDR3 ends; the end is completed using the germline J gene. The chain recombines TRBV7-2 with TRBJ1-2; a weak D match, TRBD1 (6 bases). Germline-derived CDR1 and CDR2 are SGHTA and FQGNSA. The CDR3 contains 12 residues. The V gene lost 7 bases and the J gene lost 5 bases, with 11 bases spanning the gap. Incomplete CDR3 DNA: TGTGCCAGCAACACAGGGTTTTATGGC. It codes for CASNTGFYG. In full, the CDR3 reads CASNTGFYGYTF.

The table lists this clone with many counts. Coverage ceases 3 residues before the CDR3 finishes, and the germline J gene fills in the end. The chain carries TRBV7-9 and TRBJ2-1; no clear D. The CDR3 has 14 residues. Germline CDR1 and CDR2: SEHNR and FQNEAQ (reference sequence). V lost 1 base and J lost 6, with 10 bases in between. The CDR3 here is CASSLGEPPNEQFF. Incomplete CDR3 DNA: TGTGCCAGCAGCTTAGGTGAGCCCCCCAATGAG.

There are many counts of this clone. Coverage ceases 3 residues before the CDR3 finishes, and the germline J gene fills in the end. This chain links TRBV23-1 with TRBJ2-4; the D gene is possibly TRBD2 (6 bases). TRBV23-1 is an open reading frame whose function is uncertain. The CDR3 loop spans 19 amino acids. V was cut by 0 bases and J by 0 bases, with 18 bases left in between. CDR3 DNA (partial): TGCGCCAGCAGTCAATCGGCGACTAGTACAGAGGTAGCCAAAAACATT. As protein: CASSQSATSTEVAKNI. The entire CDR3 reads CASSQSATSTEVAKNIQYF.

This clone appeared many times. The CDR3 DNA, read in part, is TGTGCCTGGAGTTCCCTAGCGGGAGGTCTGGCCGGGGAG. Amino acids: CAWSSLAGGLAGE. The complete CDR3 reads CAWSSLAGGLAGELFF. V gene TRBV30 combines with J gene TRBJ2-2, with 11 positions matching TRBD2. The read comes to an end 3 residues before the CDR3 does, leaving the germline J gene to fill in the end. V was pared by 2 bases and J by 6 bases, with 8 bases of the junction left unmatched. Germline V gene sequence: CDR1 GTSNPN, CDR2 SVGIG (reference sequence). The CDR3 consists of 16 residues.

This clone was picked up many times. Read data end 3 residues before the CDR3 end; the end is taken from the germline J gene. The chain recombines TRBV14 with TRBJ1-1; D may be TRBD1 (5 bases). The CDR3 has 12 amino acids. CDR1 is SGHDN, CDR2 FVKESK, per germline. The CDR3 DNA, read in part, is TGTGCCAGCAGCCAAGCTCGACAGAAA. It specifies CASSQARQK. The CDR3 in full is CASSQARQKAFF.

This clone showed up many times. Coverage ceases 3 residues before the CDR3 finishes, and the germline J gene fills in the end. The chain joins TRBV6-2 or TRBV6-3 to TRBJ2-1; 9 nucleotides line up with TRBD2. The junction had 11 bases not matched to a gene; V was cut back by 8 bases and J by 9 bases. The CDR3 totals 14 residues. CDR1 is MNHEY, CDR2 SVGEGT, per germline. The CDR3 bases that were read are TGTGCCAGCCAACCGGGACTAGCAACGTCTGAG. The encoded protein is CASQPGLATSE. The entire CDR3 protein is CASQPGLATSEQFF.

Many counts were recorded for this clone. The CDR3 is cut off 3 residues early in the read; its end comes from the germline J gene. The chain uses TRBV19 and TRBJ2-2; TRBD1 aligns across 9 bases. Per the germline V gene, CDR1 is LNHDA and CDR2 is SQIVND (reference sequence). The CDR3 covers 15 residues. After removal of 4 bases from V and 5 bases from J, the junction contained 5 bases not matched to a gene. The part of the CDR3 DNA that was read is TGTGCCAGTAGTAAAACAGGGGGCGAGACCGGGGAG. This encodes CASSKTGGETGE. The whole CDR3 sequence is CASSKTGGETGELFF.

This clone was observed many times. Read data end 3 residues before the CDR3 end; the end is taken from the germline J gene. This chain links TRBV6-2 or TRBV6-3 with TRBJ2-7; D perhaps matches TRBD1 (5 bases). There are 15 residues in the CDR3. CDR1 is MNHEY and CDR2 is SVGEGT in the germline V gene. Deletions cut 2 bases from V and 0 bases from J, with 11 bases between. The CDR3 reads CASSYPGILSYEQYF. The part of the CDR3 DNA that was read is TGTGCCAGCAGTTACCCAGGGATTCTCTCCTACGAG.

This clone was counted many times. The CDR3 end is not reached by the read, which stops 3 residues before it; the germline J gene fills it in. The genes are TRBV7-9 and TRBJ2-7, with D tentatively TRBD1 (6 bases). Per the germline V gene, CDR1 is SEHNR and CDR2 is FQNEAQ (reference sequence). There are 14 residues in the CDR3. Trimming pared 5 bases from V and 4 bases from J, leaving 15 bases between. The CDR3 here is CASSPQDRPYEQYF. The covered CDR3 bases are TGTGCCAGCAGCCCCCAGGACAGACCTTACGAG.

In its sample, this clone was seen a few times. The CDR3 end falls 3 residues outside the read, so it is completed with the germline J gene. The V and J genes are TRBV10-3 and TRBJ2-7, with D possibly TRBD2 on 7 matching bases. CDR3 size: 14 residues. V lost 7 bases to trimming and J lost 3 bases, with 16 bases between them. CDR1 and CDR2 from the germline V gene are ENHRY and SYGVKD. Incomplete CDR3 DNA: TGTGCCATCACCCGAGGGGGGGGCGACTACGAG. Its protein product is CAITRGGGDYE. The entire CDR3 protein is CAITRGGGDYEQYF.

This clone was picked up many times. The CDR3 end lies 3 residues beyond the end of the read and is filled in from the germline J gene. The V call is TRBV20-1, the J call TRBJ2-5; 7 nucleotides match TRBD2. V shed 0 bases and J 5 bases; nucleotides not matched to a gene: 6. The germline gives CDR1 DFQATT, CDR2 SNEGSKA (reference sequence). The CDR3 is 14 amino acids. CDR3 protein: CSARDHGGYETQYF. CDR3 DNA, as far as it was read: TGCAGTGCTAGAGATCACGGGGGGTATGAGACC.

This clone was recorded many times. The read ends 3 residues before the CDR3 terminus; that terminus is restored from the germline J gene. The same CDR3 can be traced to other DNA sequences in this sample. V is TRBV9 and J is TRBJ2-7; TRBD2 matches 7 bases. Germline-derived CDR1 and CDR2 are SGDLS and YYNGEE. This CDR3 has 14 residues. J lost 3 bases, V lost 0 bases, and 3 bases had no gene match. Incomplete CDR3 DNA: TGTGCCAGCAGCGTAGCCACGGGGGGCTACGAG. Residues: CASSVATGGYE. The CDR3 reads in full as CASSVATGGYEQYF.

This clone was seen repeatedly, ten times or more. The read is 3 residues too short to cover the CDR3 end, so that end is filled in from the germline J gene. V gene TRBV7-2 combines with J gene TRBJ2-5; the D gene is possibly TRBD1 (5 bases). V was trimmed by 8 bases and J by 5 bases, leaving 18 bases between them. The CDR3 has 14 residues. Germline assignment: CDR1 SGHTA and CDR2 FQGNSA. CDR3 protein: CASALWTNKETQYF. The DNA read from the CDR3 is TGTGCCAGCGCCTTATGGACAAACAAGGAGACC.

This clone was seen repeatedly, ten times or more. Read sequence stops 3 residues before the CDR3 end, and the germline J gene provides the missing end. The chain couples TRBV9 to TRBJ2-1, with no clear D. Trimming shortened V by 4 bases and J by 2 bases, and 13 bases separated the two germline ends. This CDR3 has 15 residues. Germline V gene data show CDR1 as SGDLS and CDR2 as YYNGEE. The covered CDR3 bases are TGTGCCAGCAGCCCATCCACAATGACCTACAATGAG. It yields the protein CASSPSTMTYNE. The complete CDR3 reads CASSPSTMTYNEQFF.

Many counts were recorded for this clone. The read gets to within 3 residues of the CDR3 end, and the germline J gene fills in the rest. The chain combines TRBV20-1 with TRBJ2-7; D is uncertain. Germline V gene lookup returns CDR1 DFQATT and CDR2 SNEGSKA (reference sequence). Trimming cost V 6 bases and J 2 bases, with 14 bases left between them. CDR3 length: 13 residues. The CDR3 bases that were read are TGCAGTGCGGAGAGGCAGGTAGCCTACGAG. This encodes CSAERQVAYE. The complete CDR3 protein is CSAERQVAYEQYF.

This clone was observed many times. CDR3 amino acids: CASSPPTSGSFHNEQFF. The CDR3 bases that were read are TGTGCCAGCTCCCCTCCGACTAGCGGGAGCTTCCACAATGAG. The chain is built from TRBV18 and TRBJ2-1; TRBD2 matches at 12 bases. The read is 3 residues too short to cover the CDR3 end, so that end is filled in from the germline J gene. The CDR3 sequence is 17 residues long. In germline, CDR1 is KGHSH, CDR2 LQKENI. The trim removed 6 bases at V and 5 bases at J, leaving 11 bases unmatched.

This clone was seen at least ten times. Partial CDR3 DNA: TGTGCCAGCAGCCCCGCCCCGACAGGAACAGATACG. As protein: CASSPAPTGTDT. The entire CDR3 protein reads CASSPAPTGTDTQYF. This chain uses TRBV7-9 with TRBJ2-3; D perhaps matches TRBD1 (6 bases). Read coverage stops 3 residues before the CDR3 terminus; the germline J gene supplies the remainder. Trimming took off 5 bases at V and 3 bases at J, with 15 bases between the two ends. Germline assignment: CDR1 SEHNR and CDR2 FQNEAQ (reference sequence). The CDR3 is 15 residues long.

This clone was counted at least ten times. The read ends 3 residues shy of where the CDR3 ends; the end is completed using the germline J gene. The chain employs TRBV20-1 and TRBJ2-1; TRBD2 agrees at 8 bases. Germline V gene data show CDR1 as DFQATT and CDR2 as SNEGSKA (reference sequence). Germline trimming cut 1 base from V and 6 bases from J; bases unmatched to any gene: 5. The CDR3 is 14 amino acids. The CDR3 region is CSARVAGSLNEQFF. Incomplete CDR3 DNA: TGCAGTGCTAGAGTAGCGGGGTCTCTCAATGAG.

This clone has a count of ten or more. CDR3 DNA (partial): TGTGCCAGCAGGGACGGGAGCGGGAATCAGCCC. Its protein is CASRDGSGNQP. The full CDR3 protein is CASRDGSGNQPQHF. V is TRBV6-2 or TRBV6-3 and J is TRBJ1-5; D ambiguous. The CDR3 is cut off 3 residues early in the read; its end comes from the germline J gene. Per germline, CDR1 MNHEY and CDR2 SVGEGT. The CDR3 runs to 14 residues. Trimming took 6 bases from V and 4 from J, leaving 13 bases between them.

This clone was observed many times. The CDR3 end is not reached by the read, which stops 3 residues before it; the germline J gene fills it in. J is TRBJ2-1 and V is TRBV7-2, with 8 bases lining up with TRBD2. The V gene's germline CDR1 is SGHTA and CDR2 FQGNSA. Germline trimming cut 5 bases from V and 8 bases from J; bases unmatched to any gene: 11. The CDR3 is 15 residues long. The sequenced CDR3 bases are TGTGCCAGCAGCCAACCGGGCGGGAGGAGCGATGAG. Residues: CASSQPGGRSDE. The whole CDR3 sequence reads CASSQPGGRSDEQFF.

This clone has ten or more counts. The sequence runs out 3 residues before the end of the CDR3; the remainder is reconstructed from the germline J gene. This chain connects TRBV20-1 to TRBJ2-3; D is perhaps TRBD2 (6 bases). The germline V and J ends were trimmed by 8 bases and 0 bases, with 9 bases remaining between them. The CDR3 runs 12 residues. Per germline, CDR1 DFQATT and CDR2 SNEGSKA (reference sequence). The CDR3 DNA, read in part, is TGCAGTTCCGGGGGTAGCACAGATACG. This sequence encodes CSSGGSTDT. The CDR3 reads in full as CSSGGSTDTQYF.

This clone was picked up many times. The read terminates 3 residues ahead of where the CDR3 ends, so the germline J gene completes it. The J gene is TRBJ2-3, the V gene TRBV20-1; 13 bases are shared with TRBD2. Germline CDR1 reads DFQATT; CDR2 reads SNEGSKA (reference sequence). The CDR3 runs 16 residues. Trimming removed 2 bases from V and 1 base from J; junction bases left unmatched: 3. The CDR3 is CSARRTSGRGTDTQYF. CDR3 DNA, as far as it was read: TGCAGTGCTAGAAGGACTAGCGGGAGAGGCACAGATACG.

This clone was observed at least ten times. Coverage ceases 3 residues before the CDR3 finishes, and the germline J gene fills in the end. The chain links TRBV5-6 to TRBJ2-5, with 8 bases that match TRBD1. The CDR3 consists of 15 residues. Germline-derived CDR1 and CDR2 are SGHDT and YYEEEE. The ends lost 1 base at V and 4 bases at J; junction bases unmatched: 6. Incomplete CDR3 DNA: TGTGCCAGCAGCTTGCTAACAGGGGGAGGAGAGACC. Translated: CASSLLTGGGET. The entire CDR3 reads CASSLLTGGGETQYF.

This clone was detected many times. The read ends 3 residues before the CDR3 terminus; that terminus is restored from the germline J gene. V usage is TRBV5-4 and J usage is TRBJ2-7, with D tentatively TRBD2 (5 bases). Trimming stripped 2 bases from V and 2 bases from J, with 8 bases between. Germline V lookup: CDR1 SGHNT, CDR2 YYREEE (reference sequence). The CDR3 has 13 amino acids. The CDR3 reads CASSFGVPYEQYF. The CDR3 DNA, read in part, is TGTGCCAGCAGCTTCGGGGTCCCCTACGAG.